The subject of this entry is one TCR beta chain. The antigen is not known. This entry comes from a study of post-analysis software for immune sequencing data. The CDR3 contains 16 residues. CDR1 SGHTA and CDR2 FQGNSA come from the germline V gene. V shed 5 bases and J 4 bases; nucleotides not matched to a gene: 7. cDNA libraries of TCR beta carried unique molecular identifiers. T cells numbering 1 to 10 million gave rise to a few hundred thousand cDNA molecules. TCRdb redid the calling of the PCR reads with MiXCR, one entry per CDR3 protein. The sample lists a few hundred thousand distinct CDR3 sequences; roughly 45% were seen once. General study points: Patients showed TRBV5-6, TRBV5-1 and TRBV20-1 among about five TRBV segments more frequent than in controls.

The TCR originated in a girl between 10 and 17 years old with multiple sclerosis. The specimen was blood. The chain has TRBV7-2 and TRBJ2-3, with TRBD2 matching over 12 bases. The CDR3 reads CASSLRLAGAADTQYF. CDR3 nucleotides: TGTGCCAGCAGCCTACGACTAGCGGGAGCCGCAGATACGCAGTATTTT.